Each of the 10 T cell receptor beta chains below was sequenced from the same sample in a study of cytomegalovirus exposure and HLA in healthy donors. Profiling relied on immunoSEQ multiplex PCR, and the TCRdb table lists in-frame clones only, not all of them. The table has hundreds of thousands of clones, over 80% seen once. Material: PBMCs. Source of these receptors: a woman in her twenties or thirties in good health and CMV-seropositive.

This sequence joins TRBV27 and TRBJ2-3; 8 nucleotides line up with TRBD2. V gave up 6 bases and J gave up 1 base; unmatched junction bases: 0. The CDR3 has 13 residues. Germline CDR1 is MNHEY and CDR2 is SMNVEV (reference sequence). The CDR3 nucleotides are TGTGCCAGCAGCGGGAGGGGCACAGATACGCAGTATTTT. Protein: CASSGRGTDTQYF.

The V and J genes are TRBV27 and TRBJ2-2, with D possibly being TRBD2 (7 bases). The CDR3 spans 14 residues. The V gene lost 2 bases and the J gene lost 6 bases, with 10 bases spanning the gap. Per germline, CDR1 MNHEY and CDR2 SMNVEV (reference sequence). DNA for the CDR3: TGTGCCAGCAGTTTAGGGGGGGCGTCCGGGGAGCTGTTTTTT. Its protein is CASSLGGASGELFF.

V is TRBV7-6 and J is TRBJ2-7; D remains ambiguous. In germline, CDR1 is SGHVS, CDR2 FNYEAQ. The CDR3 length is 12 residues. V was cut by 5 bases and J by 7 bases, with 12 bases left in between. For the CDR3, the DNA is TGTGCCAGCAGCCAAACGGACGGAGAGCAGTACTTC. Its protein product is CASSQTDGEQYF.

The chain combines TRBV20-1 with TRBJ2-5; D is uncertain. The V and J ends lost 2 bases and 1 base respectively, with 2 bases between them. The CDR3 spans 11 residues. Germline CDR1 is DFQATT and CDR2 is SNEGSKA (reference sequence). CDR3 in amino acids: CSARFQETQYF. Here the CDR3 DNA reads TGCAGTGCTAGATTCCAAGAGACCCAGTACTTC.

The chain links TRBV28 to TRBJ1-2; D is possibly TRBD1 (5 bases). The V gene lost 7 bases and the J gene lost 2 bases, with 11 bases spanning the gap. Germline values: CDR1 MDHEN, CDR2 SYDVKM. The CDR3 spans 13 residues. CDR3 coding DNA: TGTGCCAGCACCCCAGGGAAAAACTATGGCTACACCTTC. The encoded protein is CASTPGKNYGYTF.

The chain is built from TRBV7-9 and TRBJ2-1; a weak D match, TRBD1 (6 bases). The CDR3 sequence is 14 residues long. Deletions cut 1 base from V and 3 bases from J, with 7 bases between. Germline V gene lookup returns CDR1 SEHNR and CDR2 FQNEAQ (reference sequence). The CDR3 sequence: CASSLEDSYNEQFF. CDR3 nucleotides: TGTGCCAGCAGCTTAGAGGACAGCTACAATGAGCAGTTCTTC.

The chain has TRBV27 and TRBJ2-1; D not certain. The CDR3 is made up of 15 amino acids. Germline assignment: CDR1 MNHEY and CDR2 SMNVEV (reference sequence). Trimming removed 0 bases from V and 7 bases from J, with 13 bases in between. CDR3 DNA sequence: TGTGCCAGCAGTTTATCGAGGTCCGGCTGGAATGAGCAGTTCTTC. This sequence encodes CASSLSRSGWNEQFF.

The chain employs TRBV4-1 and TRBJ2-4, with a possible D match to TRBD2 (6 bases). The germline V and J ends were trimmed by 1 base and 0 bases, with 22 bases remaining between them. CDR1 and CDR2 (germline): MGHRA, YSYEKL. This CDR3 region has 20 residues. The CDR3 DNA sequence: TGCGCCAGCAGCCAAGTGATGGGCAATGGGGGAGGACTAGCCAAAAACATTCAGTACTTC. It yields the protein CASSQVMGNGGGLAKNIQYF.

This CDR3 reads CASSHGTDIEEKLFF. For the CDR3, the DNA is TGTGCCAGCAGCCACGGGACCGACATCGAGGAAAAACTGTTTTTT. The rearrangement uses TRBV4-2 and TRBJ1-4, with D tentatively TRBD1 (5 bases). The CDR3 has 15 residues. V lost 3 bases and J lost 8, with 16 bases in between. Per the germline V gene, CDR1 is LGHNA and CDR2 is YNFKEQ.

V is TRBV7-9 and J is TRBJ1-2, with D possibly matching TRBD1 (6 bases). Trimming took off 6 bases at V and 8 bases at J, with 16 bases between the two ends. Germline lookup yields CDR1 SEHNR and CDR2 FQNEAQ (reference sequence). The CDR3 has 13 amino acids. The CDR3 is CASRAGGAQGYTF. CDR3 bases: TGTGCCAGCAGGGCCGGGGGCGCACAGGGCTACACCTTC. Supplemented by reference TRBV7-9 and TRBJ1-2, the full variable domain reads DTGVSQNPRHKITKRGQNVTFRCDPISEHNRLYWYRQTLGQGPEFLTYFQNEAQLEKSRLLSDRFSAERPKGSFSTLEIQRTEQGDSAMYLCASRAGGAQGYTFGSGTRLTVV.